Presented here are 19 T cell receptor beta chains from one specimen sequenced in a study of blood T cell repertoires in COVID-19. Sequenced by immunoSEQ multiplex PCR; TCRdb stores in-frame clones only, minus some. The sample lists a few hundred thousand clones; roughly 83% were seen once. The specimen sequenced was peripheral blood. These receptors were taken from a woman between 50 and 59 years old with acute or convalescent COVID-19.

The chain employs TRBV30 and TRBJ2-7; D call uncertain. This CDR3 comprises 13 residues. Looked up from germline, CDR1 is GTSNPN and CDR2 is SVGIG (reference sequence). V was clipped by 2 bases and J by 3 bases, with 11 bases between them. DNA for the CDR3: TGTGCCTGGAGTCCGAAGAGCGACTACGAGCAGTACTTC. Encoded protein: CAWSPKSDYEQYF.

The CDR3 protein is CSASFIGHLYF. CDR3 in DNA: TGCAGTGCTAGCTTTATCGGACATCTGTACTTC. The chain couples TRBV20-1 to TRBJ2-7; possible D gene TRBD1, 5 bases. The CDR3 covers 11 residues. Per the germline V gene, CDR1 is DFQATT and CDR2 is SNEGSKA (reference sequence). V shed 3 bases and J shed 12 bases, with 15 bases lying between them.

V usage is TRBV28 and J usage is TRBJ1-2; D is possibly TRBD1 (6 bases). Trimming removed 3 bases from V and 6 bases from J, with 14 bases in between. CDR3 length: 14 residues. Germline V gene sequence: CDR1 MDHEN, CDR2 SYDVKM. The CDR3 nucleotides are TGTGCCAGCAGTTTGGGAGGGGGGACAAATGGCTACACCTTC. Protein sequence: CASSLGGGTNGYTF.

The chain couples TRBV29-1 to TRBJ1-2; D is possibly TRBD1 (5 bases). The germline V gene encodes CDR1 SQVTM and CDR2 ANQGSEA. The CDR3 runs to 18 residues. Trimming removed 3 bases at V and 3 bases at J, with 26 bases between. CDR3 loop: CSVDTRAERGNSDYGYTF. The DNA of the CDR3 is TGCAGCGTTGACACACGAGCCGAGCGGGGCAATTCGGACTATGGCTACACCTTC. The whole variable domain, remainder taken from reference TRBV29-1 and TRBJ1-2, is SAVISQKPSRDICQRGTSLTIQCQVDSQVTMMFWYRQQPGQSLTLIATANQGSEATYESGFVIDKFPISRPNLTFSTLTVSNMSPEDSSIYLCSVDTRAERGNSDYGYTFGSGTRLTVV.

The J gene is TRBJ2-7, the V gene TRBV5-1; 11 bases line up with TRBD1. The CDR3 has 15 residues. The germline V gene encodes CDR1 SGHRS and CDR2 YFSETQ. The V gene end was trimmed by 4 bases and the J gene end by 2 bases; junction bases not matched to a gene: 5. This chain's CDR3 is CASSRGTGGPYEQYF. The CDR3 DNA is TGCGCCAGCAGCCGAGGGACAGGGGGACCCTACGAGCAGTACTTC.

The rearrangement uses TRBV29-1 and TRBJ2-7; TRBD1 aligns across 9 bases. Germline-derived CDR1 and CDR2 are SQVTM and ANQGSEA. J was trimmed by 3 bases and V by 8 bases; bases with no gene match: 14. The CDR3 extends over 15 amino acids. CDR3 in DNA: TGCAGCCGCTTTCGTGGGACAGGGTTTTTCTACGAGCAGTACTTC. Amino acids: CSRFRGTGFFYEQYF.

CDR3 coding DNA: TGTGCCAGCAGACCGGGACAGGGGGGAACCTACGAGCAGTACTTC. Translation gives CASRPGQGGTYEQYF. This chain links TRBV6-6 with TRBJ2-7; 11 bases are a match to TRBD1. The V gene's germline CDR1 is MNHNY and CDR2 SVGAGI (reference sequence). V lost 6 bases and J lost 2; bases outside the gene matches: 6. The CDR3 runs 15 residues.

The CDR3 protein is CASSLRGGFGNTEAFF. In DNA, the CDR3 is TGTGCCAGCAGCTTAAGGGGGGGGTTCGGGAACACTGAAGCTTTCTTT. This chain uses TRBV7-8 with TRBJ1-1; a weak D match, TRBD1 (6 bases). The V end was cut by 2 bases, the J end by 1 base, with 14 bases between. Looked up from germline, CDR1 is SGHVS and CDR2 is FQNEAQ. CDR3 length: 16 amino acids.

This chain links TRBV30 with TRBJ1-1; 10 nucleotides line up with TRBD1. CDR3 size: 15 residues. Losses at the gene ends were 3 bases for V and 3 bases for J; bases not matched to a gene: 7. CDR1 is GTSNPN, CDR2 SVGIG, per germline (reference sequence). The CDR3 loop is CAWRDRGEGDTEAFF. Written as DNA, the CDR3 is TGTGCCTGGAGGGACAGGGGGGAGGGGGACACTGAAGCTTTCTTT.

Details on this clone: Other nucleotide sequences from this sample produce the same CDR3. DNA for the CDR3: TGTGCCAGCAGCGTAGACAGGGCTAATGAAAAACTGTTTTTT. This encodes CASSVDRANEKLFF. The J gene is TRBJ1-4, the V gene TRBV9; tentatively, D is TRBD1 (6 bases). Trimming cost V 0 bases and J 3 bases, with 6 bases left between them. There are 14 residues in the CDR3. Germline V gene data show CDR1 as SGDLS and CDR2 as YYNGEE.

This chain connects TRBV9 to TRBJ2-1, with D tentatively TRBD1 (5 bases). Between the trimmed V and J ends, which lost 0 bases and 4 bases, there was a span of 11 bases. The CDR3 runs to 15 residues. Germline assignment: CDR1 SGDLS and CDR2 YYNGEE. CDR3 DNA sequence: TGTGCCAGCAGCGTAGACCCTAACAGGTACAATGAGCAGTTCTTC. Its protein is CASSVDPNRYNEQFF.

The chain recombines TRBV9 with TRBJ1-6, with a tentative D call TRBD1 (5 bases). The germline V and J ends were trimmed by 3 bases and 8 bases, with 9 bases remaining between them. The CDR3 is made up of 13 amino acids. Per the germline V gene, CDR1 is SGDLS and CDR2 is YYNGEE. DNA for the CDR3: TGTGCCAGCAGCGCAGGACAACATTCACCCCTCCACTTT. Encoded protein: CASSAGQHSPLHF.

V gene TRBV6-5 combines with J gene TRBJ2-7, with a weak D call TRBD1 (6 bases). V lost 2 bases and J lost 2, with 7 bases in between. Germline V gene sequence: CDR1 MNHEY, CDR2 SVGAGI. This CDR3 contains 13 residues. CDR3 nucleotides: TGTGCCAGCAGTTACGGACAGACCTACGAGCAGTACTTC. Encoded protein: CASSYGQTYEQYF.

CDR3 sequence (DNA): TGTGCCAGCAGTGGCCGGACAGCAACTAATGAAAAACTGTTTTTT. Protein product: CASSGRTATNEKLFF. The genes are TRBV2 and TRBJ1-4, with D perhaps TRBD1 (6 bases). CDR1 SNHLY and CDR2 FYNNEI come from the germline V gene. With 4 bases removed from V and 0 bases from J, the gap between germline ends came to 9 bases. The length of the CDR3 is 15 residues.

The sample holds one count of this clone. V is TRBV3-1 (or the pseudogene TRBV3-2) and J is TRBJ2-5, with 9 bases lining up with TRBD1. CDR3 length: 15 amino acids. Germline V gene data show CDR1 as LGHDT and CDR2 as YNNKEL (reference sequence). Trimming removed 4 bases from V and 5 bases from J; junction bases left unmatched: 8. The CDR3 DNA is TGTGCCAGCAGCCCGCAGACAGGGGGACAGGAGACCCAGTACTTC. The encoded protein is CASSPQTGGQETQYF.

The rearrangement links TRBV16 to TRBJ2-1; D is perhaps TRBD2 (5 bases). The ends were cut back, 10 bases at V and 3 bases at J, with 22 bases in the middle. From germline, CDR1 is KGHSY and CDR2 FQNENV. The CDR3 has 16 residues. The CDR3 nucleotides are TGTGCCACCACTCCACGCCTATTACTAGACTACAATGAGCAGTTCTTC. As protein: CATTPRLLLDYNEQFF.

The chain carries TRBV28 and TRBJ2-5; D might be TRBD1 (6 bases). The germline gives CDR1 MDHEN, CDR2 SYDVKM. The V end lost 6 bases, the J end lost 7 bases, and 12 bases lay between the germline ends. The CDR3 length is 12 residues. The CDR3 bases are TGTGCCAGCAGCTACCGCAGGGGGACCCAGTACTTC. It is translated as CASSYRRGTQYF.

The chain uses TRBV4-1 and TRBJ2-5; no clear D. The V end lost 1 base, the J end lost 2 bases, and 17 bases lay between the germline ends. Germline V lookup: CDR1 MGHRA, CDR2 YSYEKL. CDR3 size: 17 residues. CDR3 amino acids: CASSQGPGGAKQETQYF. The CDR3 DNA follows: TGCGCCAGCAGCCAAGGGCCCGGCGGAGCCAAACAAGAGACCCAGTACTTC.

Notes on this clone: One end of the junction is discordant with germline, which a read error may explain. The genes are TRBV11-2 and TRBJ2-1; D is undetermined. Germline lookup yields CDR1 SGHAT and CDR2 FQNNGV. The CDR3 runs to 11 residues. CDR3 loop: CASSSFNEQFF. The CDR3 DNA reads TGTGCCAGCAGCTCCTTCAATGAGCAGTTCTTC.